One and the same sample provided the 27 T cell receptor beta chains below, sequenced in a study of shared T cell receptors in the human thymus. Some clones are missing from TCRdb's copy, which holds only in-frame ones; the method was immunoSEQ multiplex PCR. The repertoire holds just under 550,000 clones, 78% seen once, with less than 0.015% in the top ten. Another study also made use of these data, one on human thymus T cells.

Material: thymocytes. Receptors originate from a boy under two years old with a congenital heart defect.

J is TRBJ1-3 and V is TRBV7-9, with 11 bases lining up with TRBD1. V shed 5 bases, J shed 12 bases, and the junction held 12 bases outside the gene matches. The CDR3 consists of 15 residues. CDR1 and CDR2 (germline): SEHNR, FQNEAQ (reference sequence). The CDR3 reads CASSHEQGQGGNIYF. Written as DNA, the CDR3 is TGTGCCAGCAGCCACGAACAGGGACAGGGGGGAAACATATATTTT.

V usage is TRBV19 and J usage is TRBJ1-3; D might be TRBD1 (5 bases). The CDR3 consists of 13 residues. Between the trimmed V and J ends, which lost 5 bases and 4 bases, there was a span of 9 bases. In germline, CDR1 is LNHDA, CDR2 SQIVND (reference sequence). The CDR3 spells CASSGALGNTIYF. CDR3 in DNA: TGTGCCAGTAGTGGGGCTCTGGGAAACACCATATATTTT.

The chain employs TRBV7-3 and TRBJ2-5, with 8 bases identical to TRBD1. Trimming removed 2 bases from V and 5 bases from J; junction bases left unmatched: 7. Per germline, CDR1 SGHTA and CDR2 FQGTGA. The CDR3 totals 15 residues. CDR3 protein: CASSLSPRTGETQYF. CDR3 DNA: TGTGCCAGCAGCTTATCCCCCCGGACAGGGGAGACCCAGTACTTC. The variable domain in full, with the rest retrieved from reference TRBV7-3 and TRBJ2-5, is GAGVSQTPSNKVTEKGKYVELRCDPISGHTALYWYRQSLGQGPEFLIYFQGTGAADDSGLPNDRFFAVRPEGSVSTLKIQRTERGDSAVYLCASSLSPRTGETQYFGPGTRLLVL.

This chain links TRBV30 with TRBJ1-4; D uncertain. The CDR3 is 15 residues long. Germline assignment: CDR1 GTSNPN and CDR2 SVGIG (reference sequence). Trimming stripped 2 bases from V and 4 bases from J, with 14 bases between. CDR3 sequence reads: CAWSLTAVFNEKLFF. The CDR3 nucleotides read TGTGCCTGGAGTTTGACCGCGGTATTTAATGAAAAACTGTTTTTT.

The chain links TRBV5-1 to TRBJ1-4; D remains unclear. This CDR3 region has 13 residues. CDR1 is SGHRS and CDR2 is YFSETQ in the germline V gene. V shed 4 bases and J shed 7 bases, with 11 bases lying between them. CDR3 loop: CASSGPGGEKLFF. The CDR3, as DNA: TGCGCCAGCAGCGGCCCCGGAGGTGAAAAACTGTTTTTT.

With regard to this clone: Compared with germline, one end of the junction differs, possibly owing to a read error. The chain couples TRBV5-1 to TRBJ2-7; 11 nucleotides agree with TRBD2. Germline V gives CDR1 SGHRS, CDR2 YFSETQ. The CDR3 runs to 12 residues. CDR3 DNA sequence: TGCGCCAGCTCCCTACTAGCGGGAGACCCTCGCTTC. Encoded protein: CASSLLAGDPRF.

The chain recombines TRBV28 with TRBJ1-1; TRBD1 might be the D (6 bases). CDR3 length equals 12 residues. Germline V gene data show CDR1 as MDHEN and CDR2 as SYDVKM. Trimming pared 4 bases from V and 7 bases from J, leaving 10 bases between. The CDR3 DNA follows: TGTGCCAGCAGTTACAGGGAAGGTGAAGCTTTCTTT. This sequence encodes CASSYREGEAFF.

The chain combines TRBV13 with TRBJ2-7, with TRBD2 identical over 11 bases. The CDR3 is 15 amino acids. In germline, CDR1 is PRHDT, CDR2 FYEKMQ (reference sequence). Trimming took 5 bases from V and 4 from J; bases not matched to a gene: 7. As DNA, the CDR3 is TGTGCCAGCAGCCTGGTACTAGCGGGAGAATACGAGCAGTACTTC. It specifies CASSLVLAGEYEQYF. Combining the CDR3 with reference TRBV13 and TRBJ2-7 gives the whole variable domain AAGVIQSPRHLIKEKRETATLKCYPIPRHDTVYWYQQGPGQDPQFLISFYEKMQSDKGSIPDRFSAQQFSDYHSELNMSSLELGDSALYFCASSLVLAGEYEQYFGPGTRLTVT.

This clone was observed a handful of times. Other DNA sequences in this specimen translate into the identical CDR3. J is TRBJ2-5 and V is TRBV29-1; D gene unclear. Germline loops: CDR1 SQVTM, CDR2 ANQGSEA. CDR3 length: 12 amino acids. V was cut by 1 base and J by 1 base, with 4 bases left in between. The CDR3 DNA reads TGCAGCGTTGAAGGCAGCCAAGAGACCCAGTACTTC. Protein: CSVEGSQETQYF.

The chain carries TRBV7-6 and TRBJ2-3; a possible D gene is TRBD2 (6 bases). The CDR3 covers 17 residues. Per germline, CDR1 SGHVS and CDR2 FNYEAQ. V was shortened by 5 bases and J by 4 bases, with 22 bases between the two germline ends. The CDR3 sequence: CASSPLPAGRGADTQYF. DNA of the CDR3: TGTGCCAGCAGCCCACTACCCGCGGGGAGAGGGGCAGATACGCAGTATTTT.

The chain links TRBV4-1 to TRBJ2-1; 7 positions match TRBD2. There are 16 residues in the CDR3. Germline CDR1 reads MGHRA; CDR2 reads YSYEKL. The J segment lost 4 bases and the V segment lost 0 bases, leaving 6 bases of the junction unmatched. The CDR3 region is CASSQEVQRGYNEQFF. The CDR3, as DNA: TGCGCCAGCAGCCAAGAAGTCCAGCGGGGTTACAATGAGCAGTTCTTC.

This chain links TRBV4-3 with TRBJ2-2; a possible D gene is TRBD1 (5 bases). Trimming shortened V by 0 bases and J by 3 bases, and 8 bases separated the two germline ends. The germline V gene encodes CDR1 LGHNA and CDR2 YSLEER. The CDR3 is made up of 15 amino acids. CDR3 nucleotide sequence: TGCGCCAGCAGCCAAGATGTGGGGCACACCGGGGAGCTGTTTTTT. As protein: CASSQDVGHTGELFF.

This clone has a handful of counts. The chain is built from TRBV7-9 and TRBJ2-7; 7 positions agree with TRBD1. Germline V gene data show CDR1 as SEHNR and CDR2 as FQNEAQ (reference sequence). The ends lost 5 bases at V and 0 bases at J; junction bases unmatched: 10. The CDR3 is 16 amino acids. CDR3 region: CASSPRGPGVSYEQYF. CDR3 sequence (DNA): TGTGCCAGCAGCCCTAGGGGGCCAGGGGTCTCCTACGAGCAGTACTTC.

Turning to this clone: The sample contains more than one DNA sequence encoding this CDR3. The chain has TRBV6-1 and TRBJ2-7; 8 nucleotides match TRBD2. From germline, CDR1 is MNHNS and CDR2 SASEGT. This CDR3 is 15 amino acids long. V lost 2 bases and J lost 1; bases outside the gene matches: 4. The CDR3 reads CASSELTSGSYEQYF. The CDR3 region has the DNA TGTGCCAGCAGTGAACTAACTAGCGGTTCCTACGAGCAGTACTTC.

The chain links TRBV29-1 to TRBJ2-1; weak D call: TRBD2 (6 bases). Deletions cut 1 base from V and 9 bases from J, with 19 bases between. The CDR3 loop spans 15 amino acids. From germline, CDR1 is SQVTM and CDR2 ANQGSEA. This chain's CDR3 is CSVEAKGLRHFEQFF. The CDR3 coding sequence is TGCAGCGTTGAAGCCAAGGGACTCCGCCACTTTGAGCAGTTCTTC.

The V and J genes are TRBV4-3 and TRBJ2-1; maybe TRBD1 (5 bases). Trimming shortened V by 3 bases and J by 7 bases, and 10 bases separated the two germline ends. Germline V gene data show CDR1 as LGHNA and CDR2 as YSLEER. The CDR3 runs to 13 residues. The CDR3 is CASSHTRVNEQFF. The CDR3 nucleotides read TGCGCCAGCAGCCACACCAGGGTAAATGAGCAGTTCTTC.

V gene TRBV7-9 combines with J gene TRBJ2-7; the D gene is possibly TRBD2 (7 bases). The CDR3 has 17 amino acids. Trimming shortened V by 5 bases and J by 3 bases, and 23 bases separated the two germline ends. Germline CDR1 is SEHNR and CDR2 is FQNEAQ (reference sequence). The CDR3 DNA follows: TGTGCCAGCAGCCTCACGGGGGGCGGGACTACGTGCTACGAGCAGTACTTC. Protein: CASSLTGGGTTCYEQYF.

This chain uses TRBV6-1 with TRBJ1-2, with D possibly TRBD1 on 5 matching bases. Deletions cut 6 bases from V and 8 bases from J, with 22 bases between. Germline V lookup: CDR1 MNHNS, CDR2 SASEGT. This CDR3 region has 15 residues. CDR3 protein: CASRTGTQIIGGYTF. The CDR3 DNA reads TGTGCCAGCAGAACCGGGACTCAAATAATCGGCGGCTACACCTTC.

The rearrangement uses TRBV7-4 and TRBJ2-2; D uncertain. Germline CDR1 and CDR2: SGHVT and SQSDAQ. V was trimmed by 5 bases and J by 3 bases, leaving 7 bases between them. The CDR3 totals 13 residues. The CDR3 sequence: CASSHTYTGELFF. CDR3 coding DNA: TGTGCCAGCAGCCATACATACACCGGGGAGCTGTTTTTT.

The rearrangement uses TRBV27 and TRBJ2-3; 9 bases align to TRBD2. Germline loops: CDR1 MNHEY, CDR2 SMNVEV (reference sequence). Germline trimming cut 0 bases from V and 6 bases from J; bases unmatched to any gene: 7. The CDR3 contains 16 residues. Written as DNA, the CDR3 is TGTGCCAGCAGTTTATCGGGGATAGCGGGAGACGATACGCAGTATTTT. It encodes CASSLSGIAGDDTQYF.

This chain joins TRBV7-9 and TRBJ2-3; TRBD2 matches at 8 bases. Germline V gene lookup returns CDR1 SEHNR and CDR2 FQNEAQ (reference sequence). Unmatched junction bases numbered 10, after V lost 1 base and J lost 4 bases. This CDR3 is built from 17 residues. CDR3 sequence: CASSLEESSGSADTQYF. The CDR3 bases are TGTGCCAGCAGCTTAGAGGAATCCAGCGGGAGCGCAGATACGCAGTATTTT.

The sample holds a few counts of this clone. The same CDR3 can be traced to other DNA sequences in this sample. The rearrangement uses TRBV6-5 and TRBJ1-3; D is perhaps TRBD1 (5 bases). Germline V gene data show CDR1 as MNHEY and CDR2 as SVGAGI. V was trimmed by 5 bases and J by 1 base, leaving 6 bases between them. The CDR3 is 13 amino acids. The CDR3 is CASSTGSGNTIYF. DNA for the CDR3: TGTGCCAGCAGTACAGGTTCTGGAAACACCATATATTTT.

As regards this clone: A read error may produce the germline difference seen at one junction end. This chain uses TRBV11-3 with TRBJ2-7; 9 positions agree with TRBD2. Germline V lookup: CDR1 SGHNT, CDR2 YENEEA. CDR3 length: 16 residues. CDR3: CASSLVAGAPSCEQYF. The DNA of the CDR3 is TGTGCCAGCAGCTTAGTAGCGGGAGCTCCCTCCTGCGAGCAGTACTTC.

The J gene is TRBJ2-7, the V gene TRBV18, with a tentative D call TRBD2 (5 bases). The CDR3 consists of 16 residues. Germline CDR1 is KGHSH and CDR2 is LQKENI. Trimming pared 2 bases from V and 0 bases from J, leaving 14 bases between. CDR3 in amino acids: CASSPGTSSSSYEQYF. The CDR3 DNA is TGTGCCAGCTCACCAGGTACTAGTTCCAGCTCCTACGAGCAGTACTTC.

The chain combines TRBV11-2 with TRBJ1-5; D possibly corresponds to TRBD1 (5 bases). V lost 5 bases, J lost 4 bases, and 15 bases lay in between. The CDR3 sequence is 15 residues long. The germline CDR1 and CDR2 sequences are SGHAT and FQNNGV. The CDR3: CASSVTALQNQPQHF. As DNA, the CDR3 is TGTGCCAGCAGCGTGACAGCCCTACAAAATCAGCCCCAGCATTTT.

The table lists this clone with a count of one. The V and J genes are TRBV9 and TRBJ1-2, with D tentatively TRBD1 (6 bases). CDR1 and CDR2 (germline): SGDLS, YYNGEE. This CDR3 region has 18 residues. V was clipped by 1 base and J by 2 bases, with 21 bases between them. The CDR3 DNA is TGTGCCAGCAGCGTACTTCTGGACAGAAGCCTAAAAAACTATGGCTACACCTTC. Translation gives CASSVLLDRSLKNYGYTF.

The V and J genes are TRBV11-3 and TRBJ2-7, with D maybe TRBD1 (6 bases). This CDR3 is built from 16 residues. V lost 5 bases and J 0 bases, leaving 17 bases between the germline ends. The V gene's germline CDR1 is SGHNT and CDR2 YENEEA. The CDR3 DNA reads TGTGCCAGCAGCAACAGACAGGTCCCAAGCTCCTACGAGCAGTACTTC. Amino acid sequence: CASSNRQVPSSYEQYF.